The rows below give T cell receptor beta chains drawn from one sample of a study of blood T cell repertoires in COVID-19. Method: immunoSEQ multiplex PCR; TCRdb's copy keeps in-frame clones and lacks some. The sample carries some 260,000 clones, around nine tenths recorded once. The sequenced sample consisted of peripheral blood. These receptors came from an elderly man with acute or convalescent COVID-19. The conserved cysteine and the conserved F or W are not part of the CDR3 here. Fields, in order: clone size, V gene, CDR3 length, CDR3 protein. The size entry is marked missing in some rows and otherwise reads once, few, many or a size class.

-,TRBV14,13,ASSHWTGGNEKLF
-,TRBV5-1,14,ASSLGLAGRTGELF
-,TRBV28,16,ASSRGGPGGLTNEKLF
-,TRBV6-5,14,ASSYPTGKAHTEAF
-,TRBV7-8,11,ASSWALTGELF
-,TRBV28,11,ASLAANTGELF
once,TRBV5-1,13,ASSQGGQGAFGYT
-,TRBV19,13,ASSIDSGQGTEAF
-,TRBV7-2,14,ASSLEASGIKNIQY
-,TRBV9,15,ASSPRGGASGYNEQF
-,TRBV6-1,12,ASSENGLNTEAF
few,TRBV9,14,ASSLWDSPEPHGYT
-,TRBV7-9,13,ASSLAQGPGDTQY
-,TRBV3-1/TRBV3-2,10,ASSPNQETQY
-,TRBV5-1,13,ASSSFLSGSGELF
-,TRBV25-1,12,ASSAQGVNSPLH
-,TRBV28,11,ASSPMHRVEQF
-,TRBV7-8,12,ASTTGLATNEQF
once,TRBV6-6,13,ASSYSGRVNYGYT
-,TRBV9,16,ASSLTFGLAGGPNTQY
once,TRBV5-1,14,ASSRNPTGGGETQY
-,TRBV11-1,13,ASSQRRGAYEKLF
-,TRBV7-9,12,ASVQGLLGGEQF
-,TRBV28,17,ASSLPNTNYRGSGNTIY
-,TRBV12-3/TRBV12-4,10,ASSFVRGELF
-,TRBV5-1,13,ASKVIAGTYNEQF
-,TRBV5-1,11,ASRASGRHEQY
-,TRBV7-2,12,ASTLQSGTGEQY
-,TRBV5-1,14,ASSPPGTGYPYEQY
once,TRBV10-3,14,AISDGPRLAYNEQF
-,TRBV16,15,ASSQLGQGDLKETQY
-,TRBV7-9,12,ASSLDRGYYGYT
-,TRBV19,14,ASSISKTSSGNTIY
few,TRBV3-1/TRBV3-2,15,ASSQVGLVTYTGELF
-,TRBV4-1,12,ASSQEQLNTEAF
once,TRBV28,14,ASSFKGVTTGPPIY
-,TRBV21-1,12,ASSNDRERYEQY
-,TRBV7-3,14,ASSHKTGPLVETQY
-,TRBV5-1,13,ASRGGYQHDYGYT
-,TRBV5-5,15,ASSFGVGADGNTEAF
-,TRBV5-1,17,ASSLNPTSGGHLNNEQF
-,TRBV7-9,14,ASSRWTGGMNTEAF
once,TRBV4-2,14,ASSQGWTSGSVEQF
-,TRBV19,16,ASQGTRTGSSYNSPLH
-,TRBV6-5,12,ASSLDRGGSPLH
-,TRBV28,17,ASSLFGFSGGSTSNEQF
-,TRBV5-1,13,ASSLAGLVEETQY